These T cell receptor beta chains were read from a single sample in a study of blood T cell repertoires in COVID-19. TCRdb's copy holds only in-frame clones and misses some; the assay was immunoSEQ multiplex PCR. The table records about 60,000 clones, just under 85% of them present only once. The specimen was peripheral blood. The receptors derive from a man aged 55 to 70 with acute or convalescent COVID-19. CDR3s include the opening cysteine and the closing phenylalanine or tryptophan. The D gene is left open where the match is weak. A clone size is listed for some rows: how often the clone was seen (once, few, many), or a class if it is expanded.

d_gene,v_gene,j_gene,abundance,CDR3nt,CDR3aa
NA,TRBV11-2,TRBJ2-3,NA,TGTGCCAGCTCTAGTCTCGTCACAGATACGCAGTATTTT,CASSSLVTDTQYF
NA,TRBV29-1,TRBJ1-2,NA,TGCAGCGTCGGGTCTCTAGGGGGAGGGGGCTACACCTTC,CSVGSLGGGGYTF
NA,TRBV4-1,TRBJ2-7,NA,TGCGCCAGCAGCCAAGATATAGGGGGATACGAGCAGTACTTC,CASSQDIGGYEQYF
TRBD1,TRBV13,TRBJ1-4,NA,TGTGCCAGCAGCCCGACAGGGGGATCTAATGAAAAACTGTTTTTT,CASSPTGGSNEKLFF
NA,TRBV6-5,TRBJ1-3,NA,TGTGCCAGCATCCCACGGGGTAGCGGAAACACCATATATTTT,CASIPRGSGNTIYF
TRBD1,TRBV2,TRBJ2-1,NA,TGTGCCAGCAGTTCACAGGGGACCCACTCCTACAATGAGCAGTTCTTC,CASSSQGTHSYNEQFF
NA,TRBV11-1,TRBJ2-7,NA,TGTGCCAGCAGCTTAACGGGGGACTACGAGCAGTACTTC,CASSLTGDYEQYF
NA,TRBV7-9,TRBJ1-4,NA,TGTGCCAGCAGCTTGGGCGGGGGTGAAAAACTGTTTTTT,CASSLGGGEKLFF
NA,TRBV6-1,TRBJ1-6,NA,TGTGCCAGCAGTGAAGCCCGGCAGGGAGGAGGATCACCCCTCCACTTT,CASSEARQGGGSPLHF
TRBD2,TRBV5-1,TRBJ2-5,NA,TGCGCCAGCAGCTTGGTAGCGGGGGGAGGTGAGACCCAGTACTTC,CASSLVAGGGETQYF
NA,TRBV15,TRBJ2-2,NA,TGTGCCACCACCAATACCGACGACAGGGAGGACGGGGAGCTGTTTTTT,CATTNTDDREDGELFF
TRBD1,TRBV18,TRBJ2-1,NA,TGTGCCAGCTCACCAGGACAGGAGAGCTCCTACAATGAGCAGTTCTTC,CASSPGQESSYNEQFF
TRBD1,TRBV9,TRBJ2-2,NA,TGTGCCAGCAGCGTCTCCGGGACAGGGGGCCCCGGGGAGCTGTTTTTT,CASSVSGTGGPGELFF
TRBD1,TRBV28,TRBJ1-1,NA,TGTGCCAGCAGTCACCGGACAGGGGGATCTAACACTGAAGCTTTCTTT,CASSHRTGGSNTEAFF
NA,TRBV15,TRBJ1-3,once,TGTGCCACCAGCAGAGATCAGGGCGTAGGAAACACCATATATTTT,CATSRDQGVGNTIYF
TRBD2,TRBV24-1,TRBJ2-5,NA,TGTGCCACCAGTGGGGGGACTAGCGGGGGCCTGTACCAAGAGACCCAGTACTTC,CATSGGTSGGLYQETQYF
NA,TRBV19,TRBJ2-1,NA,TGTGCCAGTAATAGCGCAGGACCTAACAATGAGCAGTTCTTC,CASNSAGPNNEQFF
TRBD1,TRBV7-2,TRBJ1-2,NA,TGTGCCAGCAGCACCCGGCCGGGACAGGAGGAGGCTGGCTACACCTTC,CASSTRPGQEEAGYTF
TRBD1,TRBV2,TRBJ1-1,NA,TGTGCCAGCCGACTGGGACAGGGCTTGTTAGCTTTCTTT,CASRLGQGLLAFF
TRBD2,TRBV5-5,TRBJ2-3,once,TGTGCCAGCAGCTTAGGGCTAGCGGGGGGCCGGATTAACGCGGATACGCAGTATTTT,CASSLGLAGGRINADTQYF
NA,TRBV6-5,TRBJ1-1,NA,TGTGCCAGCAGTTCCCCCGGGTTGAACACTGAAGCTTTCTTT,CASSSPGLNTEAFF
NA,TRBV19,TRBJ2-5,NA,TGTGCCAGTAGTGTCCAACAGGGCCAGACCCAGTACTTC,CASSVQQGQTQYF
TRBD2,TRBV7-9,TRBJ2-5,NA,TGTGCCAGCAGAGGTAGTGGACTAGCGGAGACCCAGTACTTC,CASRGSGLAETQYF
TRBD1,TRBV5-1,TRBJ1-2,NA,TGCGCCAGCAGCTTCCCCGGGACAGGATCAGTCTATGGCTACACCTTC,CASSFPGTGSVYGYTF
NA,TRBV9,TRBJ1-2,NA,TGTGCCAGCAGCGTAGGTGGGGCAGATGGCTACACCTTC,CASSVGGADGYTF
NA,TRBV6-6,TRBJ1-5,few,TGTGCCAGCAGACACGACAGCTTCCTTGCCAATCAGCCCCAGCATTTT,CASRHDSFLANQPQHF
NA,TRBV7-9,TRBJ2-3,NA,TGTGCCAGCAGCTTAGGGACTGTCACAGATACGCAGTATTTT,CASSLGTVTDTQYF
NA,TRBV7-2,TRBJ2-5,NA,TGTGCCAGCAGCCGTTTCAGGGTCCAGGGAGAGACCCAGTACTTC,CASSRFRVQGETQYF
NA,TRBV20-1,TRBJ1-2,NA,TGCAGTGCTACTGACAGTTATGGCTACACCTTC,CSATDSYGYTF
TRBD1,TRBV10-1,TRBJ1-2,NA,TGCGCCAGCAGTGAAGGTATGGAGGACAGGGTCAACTATGGCTACACCTTC,CASSEGMEDRVNYGYTF
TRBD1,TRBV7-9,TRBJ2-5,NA,TGTGCCAGCAGCCTCGGGACAGGCCAGTACTTC,CASSLGTGQYF
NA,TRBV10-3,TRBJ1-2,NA,TGTGCCATCAGTGACGGGGACACCTCGTTCTATGGCTACACCTTC,CAISDGDTSFYGYTF
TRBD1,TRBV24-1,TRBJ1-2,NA,TGTGCCACCAGTTCGACAGGGGGTGGCTACACCTTC,CATSSTGGGYTF
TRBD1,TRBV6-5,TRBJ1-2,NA,TGTGCCAGCAGAGTAGGGGGCACGGATGGCTACACCTTC,CASRVGGTDGYTF
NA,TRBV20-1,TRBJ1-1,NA,TGCAGTGCTCCCGGAGGGCCTGAAGCTTTCTTT,CSAPGGPEAFF
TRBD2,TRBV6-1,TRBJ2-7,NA,TGTGCCAGCAGTGAGTCGCCTAGCGGGCCTCTCTACGAGCAGTACTTC,CASSESPSGPLYEQYF
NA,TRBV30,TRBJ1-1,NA,TGTGCCTGGAGTGTATACAGGGCGAAACTACCGGCTTTCTTT,CAWSVYRAKLPAFF
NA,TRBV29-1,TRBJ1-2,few,TGCAGCGTTGAAGGGGGGGGTTGGTATGGCTACACCTTC,CSVEGGGWYGYTF
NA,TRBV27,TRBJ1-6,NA,TGTGCCAGCAGTTTATTGCAGGGTACGGACTCACCCCTCCACTTT,CASSLLQGTDSPLHF
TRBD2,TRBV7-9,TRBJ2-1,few,TGTGCCAGCAGCTTATTGGGACTAGCGGGGGGTAATGAGCAGTTCTTC,CASSLLGLAGGNEQFF
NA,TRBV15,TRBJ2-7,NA,TGTGCCACATCCGCGGACTTCTCCTACGAGCAGTACTTC,CATSADFSYEQYF
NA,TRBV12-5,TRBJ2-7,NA,TGTGCTAGTGCCGATAAGGGGTCCTACGAGCAGTACTTC,CASADKGSYEQYF
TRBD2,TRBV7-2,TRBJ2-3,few,TGTGCCAGCAGCTTAGCGAAGGACGGGGGGACGACAGATACGCAGTATTTT,CASSLAKDGGTTDTQYF
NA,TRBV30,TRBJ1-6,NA,TGTGCCTGGAGTAAGAGAGAATATAATTCACCCCTCCACTTT,CAWSKREYNSPLHF
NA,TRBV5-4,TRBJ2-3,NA,TGTGCCAGCAGCTTGGCGCCGAACCTTAGAGATACGCAGTATTTT,CASSLAPNLRDTQYF
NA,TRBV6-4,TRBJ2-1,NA,TGTGCCAGCAGTATATCAGGGCAGGCTGAGCAGTTCTTC,CASSISGQAEQFF